These 12 T cell receptor beta chains were sequenced from one sample in a study of blood T cells in healthy people across ages. Through a sample-barcoded 5' primer and a J-beta primer mix, a second PCR was run for about 6 to 11 cycles. Each CDR3 protein gets one entry after TCRdb re-called the 5' RACE reads with MiXCR. The sample has about 1,500,000 distinct CDR3 sequences, approximately 38% seen once. Sequences were obtained from blood. The source is a woman between 18 and 30 years old in good health.

This clonotype was detected a few times. The chain combines TRBV3-1 with TRBJ2-1; the match to TRBD1 covers 7 bases. The CDR3 spans 14 residues. Germline-derived CDR1 and CDR2 are LGHDT and YNNKEL (reference sequence). The V segment lost 4 bases and the J segment 8 bases; nucleotides outside the gene matches: 8. CDR3 region: CASSPPGQTDEQFF. The CDR3 DNA reads as TGTGCCAGCAGCCCCCCGGGACAGACCGATGAGCAGTTCTTC.

This clonotype was found many times. This rearrangement joins TRBV3-1 to TRBJ1-2; D not resolved. The V end lost 4 bases, the J end lost 4 bases, and 7 bases lay between the germline ends. In germline, CDR1 is LGHDT, CDR2 YNNKEL (reference sequence). The CDR3 consists of 12 residues. CDR3: CASSLLGYGYTF. The CDR3 DNA reads TGTGCCAGCAGCCTGTTGGGCTATGGCTACACCTTC. The variable domain in full, with the rest retrieved from reference TRBV3-1 and TRBJ1-2, is DTAVSQTPKYLVTQMGNDKSIKCEQNLGHDTMYWYKQDSKKFLKIMFSYNNKELIINETVPNRFSPKSPDKAHLNLHINSLELGDSAVYFCASSLLGYGYTFGSGTRLTVV.

The V gene is TRBV10-3, the J gene TRBJ1-1, with TRBD1 matching over 7 bases. The CDR3 sequence is 16 residues long. The germline gives CDR1 ENHRY, CDR2 SYGVKD. Trimming at V came to 0 bases and at J to 1 base, leaving 5 bases not matched to a gene. The CDR3 sequence is CAISESRAGGNTEAFF. The CDR3 DNA follows: TGTGCCATCAGTGAGTCGAGGGCAGGGGGGAACACTGAAGCTTTCTTT.

This clonotype was counted a few times. The chain combines TRBV29-1 with TRBJ1-2; no definite D call. The germline V and J ends were trimmed by 0 bases and 7 bases, with 6 bases remaining between them. Germline V gives CDR1 SQVTM, CDR2 ANQGSEA. The CDR3 totals 11 residues. This chain's CDR3 is CSVEDLPGYTF. The CDR3, as DNA: TGCAGCGTTGAAGACCTTCCTGGCTACACCTTC.

The chain carries TRBV27 and TRBJ2-7; D is undetermined. CDR3 length: 14 residues. CDR1 is MNHEY, CDR2 SMNVEV, per germline (reference sequence). Trimming removed 3 bases at V and 4 bases at J, with 13 bases between. CDR3 sequence reads: CASSFGPTQYEQYF. The DNA for the CDR3 is TGTGCCAGCAGTTTCGGGCCGACCCAGTACGAGCAGTACTTC.

This clonotype was seen ten or more times. The chain is built from TRBV7-2 and TRBJ2-1; D ambiguous. The CDR3 covers 13 residues. CDR1 and CDR2 from the germline V gene are SGHTA and FQGNSA. V was pared by 0 bases and J by 8 bases, with 8 bases between. The DNA for the CDR3 is TGTGCCAGCAGCTTAGCGTTTGGCGATGAGCAGTTCTTC. As protein: CASSLAFGDEQFF.

This clonotype was found a few times. The J gene is TRBJ2-3, the V gene TRBV20-1; 9 positions agree with TRBD2. Looked up from germline, CDR1 is DFQATT and CDR2 is SNEGSKA (reference sequence). Trimming cost V 3 bases and J 0 bases; bases outside gene matches: 4. This CDR3 comprises 15 residues. The CDR3 loop reads CSASASGVSTDTQYF. DNA for the CDR3: TGCAGTGCTAGTGCTAGCGGGGTAAGCACAGATACGCAGTATTTT.

V and J are TRBV9 and TRBJ2-2; 7 nucleotides align to TRBD1. The V segment lost 0 bases and the J segment 0 bases; nucleotides outside the gene matches: 2. From germline, CDR1 is SGDLS and CDR2 YYNGEE. The length of the CDR3 is 16 residues. As DNA, the CDR3 is TGTGCCAGCAGCGTAGAGGGACAGCCGAACACCGGGGAGCTGTTTTTT. It specifies CASSVEGQPNTGELFF.

This sequence joins TRBV20-1 and TRBJ1-1; D is unresolved. V lost 3 bases and J 0 bases, leaving 8 bases between the germline ends. There are 13 residues in the CDR3. From germline, CDR1 is DFQATT and CDR2 SNEGSKA (reference sequence). The CDR3 sequence is CSASWQLNTEAFF. CDR3 DNA: TGCAGTGCTAGCTGGCAGCTGAACACTGAAGCTTTCTTT.

This chain connects TRBV24-1 to TRBJ2-1; a possible D gene is TRBD2 (6 bases). Germline lookup yields CDR1 KGHDR and CDR2 SFDVKD. The CDR3 is 13 amino acids. V lost 3 bases, J lost 9 bases, and 11 bases lay in between. CDR3 sequence (DNA): TGTGCCACCAGTGATCCGGGACTCGGTGAGCAGTTCTTC. This gives the protein CATSDPGLGEQFF.

The chain links TRBV6-1 to TRBJ2-7; D call uncertain. In germline, CDR1 is MNHNS, CDR2 SASEGT. This CDR3 is built from 13 residues. V lost 6 bases and J 4 bases, leaving 13 bases between the germline ends. The CDR3 sequence is CASREYTEYEQYF. In DNA, the CDR3 is TGTGCCAGCAGAGAATATACAGAATACGAGCAGTACTTC.

This clonotype turned up a few times. The gene calls are TRBV7-2 and TRBJ1-4, with D unclear. V was trimmed by 1 base and J by 6 bases, leaving 9 bases between them. The length of the CDR3 is 14 residues. CDR1 SGHTA and CDR2 FQGNSA come from the germline V gene. The CDR3 region is CASSLVSRDEKLFF. CDR3 sequence (DNA): TGTGCCAGCAGCTTAGTGTCGAGGGATGAAAAACTGTTTTTT.